This TCR beta chain derives from a study of blood T cell repertoires in COVID-19. This CDR3 contains 16 residues. Trimming removed 0 bases at V and 5 bases at J, with 17 bases between. The germline V gene encodes CDR1 SGDLS and CDR2 YYNGEE. Profiled with immunoSEQ multiplex PCR; TCRdb holds only in-frame clones, not every one. The profile shows 250,000 or so clones, 88% of them singletons. This clonotype was obtained from a woman aged 35 to 49 who had been exposed to COVID-19. The sample consisted of PBMCs or T cells enriched from blood (not recorded which). This chain joins TRBV9 and TRBJ1-1; perhaps TRBD1 as D (5 bases). The CDR3 spells CASSVGVQGLWTEAFF. The CDR3 DNA sequence: TGTGCCAGCAGCGTAGGGGTTCAGGGATTATGGACTGAAGCTTTCTTT.